Sequencing of this T cell receptor (beta chain) was carried out in a study of regulatory T cells in long-lasting Graves disease. Arm-PCR of CDR3 regions with iRepertoire HTBI primers generated TCR beta libraries. TCRdb re-called the multiplex PCR reads with MiXCR, one entry per CDR3 protein. There are 450,000 to 500,000 distinct CDR3 sequences in the sample; about 16% occur only once, and over 9% lies in the top ten. This clonotype was observed at least ten times. Trimming pared 2 bases from V and 2 bases from J, leaving 11 bases between. The CDR3 loop spans 15 amino acids. Germline CDR1 reads MNHEY; CDR2 reads SVGAGI. Time point indicated: newly diagnosed GD, antithyroid drugs for less than 3 months. Scientists built the TCR library using RNA that was extracted from PBMCs. This sample also appeared in a second study, on T cells in Graves' hyperthyroidism and ophthalmopathy.

This chain connects TRBV6-5 to TRBJ2-3, with D unresolved. This clonotype originated in a middle-aged man with Graves disease. This material consisted of peripheral blood mononuclear cells (PBMCs), taken at new diagnosis, from a patient treated with antithyroid drugs. CDR3 sequence: CASSYEEPTTDTQYF. The DNA for the CDR3 is TGTGCCAGCAGTTACGAGGAACCGACCACAGATACGCAGTATTTT.